Below, 15 T cell receptor beta chains from the same sample are listed, as sequenced in a study of shared clonotypes between healthy human individuals. The assay was immunoSEQ multiplex PCR, and TCRdb's table has in-frame clones only and misses some. The sample includes approximately 650,000 clones, just under 97% of them seen just once. Only CD45RO-negative cells positively selected for CCR7 counted as naive CD8 cells, so terminally differentiated effector memory CD45RA+ cells were excluded. Sequencing used naive CD8+ T cells sorted from blood. The receptor set was obtained from a woman in her twenties or thirties in good health.

This clone was counted between two and nine times. The rearrangement uses TRBV13 and TRBJ2-7, with TRBD1 matching 7 bases. The CDR3 sequence is 14 residues long. After removal of 5 bases from V and 7 bases from J, the junction contained 11 bases not matched to a gene. The germline gives CDR1 PRHDT, CDR2 FYEKMQ (reference sequence). CDR3 coding DNA: TGTGCCAGCAGCGAAGCCCGACAGGGACATGAGCAGTACTTC. Amino acids: CASSEARQGHEQYF. The variable domain in full, completed from reference TRBV13 and TRBJ2-7, reads AAGVIQSPRHLIKEKRETATLKCYPIPRHDTVYWYQQGPGQDPQFLISFYEKMQSDKGSIPDRFSAQQFSDYHSELNMSSLELGDSALYFCASSEARQGHEQYFGPGTRLTVT.

This chain connects TRBV25-1 to TRBJ2-7; 7 bases align to TRBD2. The J segment lost 6 bases and the V segment lost 2 bases, leaving 7 bases of the junction unmatched. The CDR3 has 14 amino acids. Germline assignment: CDR1 MGHDK and CDR2 SYGVNS. The CDR3 sequence is CASSEEGSGLEQYF. DNA for the CDR3: TGTGCCAGCAGTGAAGAGGGTAGCGGGCTCGAGCAGTACTTC.

The rearrangement uses TRBV6-5 and TRBJ1-2, with D possibly being TRBD1 (5 bases). V was cut by 7 bases and J by 7 bases, with 16 bases left in between. This CDR3 region has 13 residues. Per germline, CDR1 MNHEY and CDR2 SVGAGI. Here the CDR3 reads CASTSDFGGGYTF. The CDR3 region has the DNA TGTGCCAGCACTTCCGACTTCGGGGGTGGCTACACCTTC.

J is TRBJ2-1 and V is TRBV25-1; D is ambiguous. Trimming left V 2 bases short and J 7 bases short, with 6 bases between. CDR3 length: 12 amino acids. Germline V gene lookup returns CDR1 MGHDK and CDR2 SYGVNS. The chain's CDR3 is CASSERLNEQFF. CDR3 nucleotides: TGTGCCAGCAGTGAACGGCTGAATGAGCAGTTCTTC.

The chain employs TRBV27 and TRBJ2-2, with a weak D call TRBD2 (6 bases). Trimming took 4 bases from V and 3 from J, leaving 9 bases between them. Germline V gives CDR1 MNHEY, CDR2 SMNVEV (reference sequence). This CDR3 spans 14 amino acids. Written as DNA, the CDR3 is TGTGCCAGCAGTTCCGGGACTTACACCGGGGAGCTGTTTTTT. Its protein product is CASSSGTYTGELFF.

This chain joins TRBV27 and TRBJ1-2, with TRBD1 as a possible D gene (5 bases). CDR1 and CDR2 (germline): MNHEY, SMNVEV (reference sequence). CDR3 size: 18 residues. V lost 2 bases and J lost 6, with 25 bases in between. The CDR3 region is CASSLGPAGPSLGHGYTF. The CDR3 coding sequence is TGTGCCAGCAGTTTAGGTCCCGCGGGGCCGTCCTTGGGTCATGGCTACACCTTC.

J is TRBJ2-1 and V is TRBV6-5; TRBD2 matches 12 bases. Per the germline V gene, CDR1 is MNHEY and CDR2 is SVGAGI. This CDR3 region has 15 residues. Germline trimming cut 2 bases from V and 8 bases from J; bases unmatched to any gene: 4. CDR3 nucleotide sequence: TGTGCCAGCAGTTACCCGACTAGCGGGAGCTATGAGCAGTTCTTC. The encoded protein is CASSYPTSGSYEQFF.

V is TRBV27 and J is TRBJ2-1; D unresolved. Between the trimmed V and J ends, which lost 6 bases and 0 bases, there was a span of 6 bases. The CDR3 runs 13 residues. Germline-derived CDR1 and CDR2 are MNHEY and SMNVEV (reference sequence). CDR3 DNA: TGTGCCAGCAGGCCTCACTCCTACAATGAGCAGTTCTTC. Translation gives CASRPHSYNEQFF.

This clone appeared a single time. V gene TRBV27 combines with J gene TRBJ2-1, with 8 bases that match TRBD2. V lost 4 bases and J lost 2; bases outside the gene matches: 7. The CDR3 has 16 residues. Germline V gene sequence: CDR1 MNHEY, CDR2 SMNVEV (reference sequence). Written as DNA, the CDR3 is TGTGCCAGCAGTTCCCCGCGGGAGGCTACCTACAATGAGCAGTTCTTC. Its protein product is CASSSPREATYNEQFF.

This chain joins TRBV29-1 and TRBJ1-2; no clear D gene. CDR3 length: 15 amino acids. V was pared by 2 bases and J by 1 base, with 14 bases between. The germline V gene has CDR1 SQVTM and CDR2 ANQGSEA. DNA of the CDR3: TGCAGCGTTGAAACGGACGGAGGGTATAACTATGGCTACACCTTC. Protein product: CSVETDGGYNYGYTF. Complete variable domain (other parts from reference TRBV29-1 and TRBJ1-2): SAVISQKPSRDICQRGTSLTIQCQVDSQVTMMFWYRQQPGQSLTLIATANQGSEATYESGFVIDKFPISRPNLTFSTLTVSNMSPEDSSIYLCSVETDGGYNYGYTFGSGTRLTVV.

V gene TRBV28 combines with J gene TRBJ1-5; D is undetermined. The CDR3 runs 15 residues. V was cut by 2 bases and J by 3 bases, with 11 bases left in between. Germline assignment: CDR1 MDHEN and CDR2 SYDVKM. CDR3: CASSLRPSLNQPQHF. The CDR3 region has the DNA TGTGCCAGCAGTTTAAGGCCGAGCCTCAATCAGCCCCAGCATTTT.

The genes are TRBV2 and TRBJ2-1, with TRBD1 identical over 10 bases. The germline V gene has CDR1 SNHLY and CDR2 FYNNEI. There are 15 residues in the CDR3. With 8 bases clipped from V and 7 bases from J, the junction kept 11 bases outside the gene matches. CDR3 sequence reads: CASRTPDRGRNEQFF. CDR3 nucleotides: TGTGCCAGCCGCACACCGGACAGGGGGAGGAATGAGCAGTTCTTC.

The V and J genes are TRBV7-8 and TRBJ1-1; 8 bases align to TRBD1. Germline lookup yields CDR1 SGHVS and CDR2 FQNEAQ. Unmatched junction bases numbered 8, after V lost 4 bases and J lost 1 base. This CDR3 has 16 residues. CDR3 bases: TGTGCCAGCAGCTGGACTCGACAGGGGACGAACACTGAAGCTTTCTTT. This translates into CASSWTRQGTNTEAFF. Full variable domain (missing parts from reference TRBV7-8 and TRBJ1-1): GAGVSQSPRYKVAKRGQDVALRCDPISGHVSLFWYQQALGQGPEFLTYFQNEAQLDKSGLPSDRFFAERPEGSVSTLKIQRTQQEDSAVYLCASSWTRQGTNTEAFFGQGTRLTVV.

This rearrangement joins TRBV9 to TRBJ2-3, with D perhaps matching TRBD1 or TRBD2 (6 bases each). The CDR3 extends over 17 amino acids. Trimming pared 4 bases from V and 5 bases from J, leaving 23 bases between. The V gene's germline CDR1 is SGDLS and CDR2 YYNGEE. CDR3 in amino acids: CASSPKRGGNLVDTQYF. CDR3 nucleotides: TGTGCCAGCAGCCCAAAGAGAGGGGGGAATTTGGTAGATACGCAGTATTTT.

The chain's CDR3 is CASSPYDRSLDTIYF. DNA for the CDR3: TGCGCCAGCAGCCCCTATGACAGGAGTTTGGACACCATATATTTT. This rearrangement joins TRBV4-1 to TRBJ1-3, with D maybe TRBD1 (6 bases). V lost 4 bases, J lost 8 bases, and 18 bases lay in between. Looked up from germline, CDR1 is MGHRA and CDR2 is YSYEKL. The CDR3 consists of 15 residues.